The next 16 T cell receptor beta chains were all read from a single sample in a study of beta chain features in type 1 diabetes. The authors reverse transcribed all of the isolated RNA, so sequencing captured expressed TCRB transcripts. Sequenced by immunoSEQ multiplex PCR; TCRdb stores in-frame clones only, minus some. The sample holds a few hundred thousand clones, roughly 16% seen once. The sample comprised naive CD4+ T cells from blood. The receptors come from a woman younger than 30 in good health.

This clone has just a few counts. The chain uses TRBV19 and TRBJ1-2, with 8 positions matching TRBD1. The CDR3 sequence is 13 residues long. Germline V lookup: CDR1 LNHDA, CDR2 SQIVND (reference sequence). V lost 9 bases to trimming and J lost 5 bases; unmatched junction nucleotides: 8. CDR3 bases: TGTGCCAGCCACTTACAGGGGGAATATGGCTACACCTTC. Protein: CASHLQGEYGYTF.

This clone was detected a few times. The CDR3 DNA reads TGTGCCAGCAGTTCCCCAGGGAACCTGGAGACCCAGTACTTC. This sequence encodes CASSSPGNLETQYF. V gene TRBV27 combines with J gene TRBJ2-5, with D perhaps matching TRBD1 (5 bases). Germline lookup yields CDR1 MNHEY and CDR2 SMNVEV (reference sequence). V lost 4 bases and J 5 bases, leaving 14 bases between the germline ends. The CDR3 covers 14 residues.

This clone was observed a few times. The V call is TRBV29-1, the J call TRBJ2-5; D is undetermined. V dropped 4 bases and J dropped 0 bases, with 9 bases sitting between them. Germline V lookup: CDR1 SQVTM, CDR2 ANQGSEA. The CDR3 consists of 13 residues. For the CDR3, the DNA is TGCAGCGTTGGCGGCCTGTACCAAGAGACCCAGTACTTC. Translating gives CSVGGLYQETQYF.

The chain couples TRBV5-1 to TRBJ1-1; TRBD1 aligns across 10 bases. This CDR3 region has 15 residues. CDR1 is SGHRS, CDR2 YFSETQ, per germline. J gave up 5 bases and V 4 bases, and 8 bases lay outside the gene matches. DNA for the CDR3: TGCGCCAGCAGCCCGGAGGACAGGGGGAATACTGAAGCTTTCTTT. Amino acid sequence: CASSPEDRGNTEAFF.

V and J are TRBV15 and TRBJ2-1; 13 nucleotides align to TRBD2. The CDR3 is 18 residues long. V lost 5 bases and J lost 1; bases outside the gene matches: 8. Germline lookup yields CDR1 LNHNV and CDR2 YYDKDF (reference sequence). CDR3 coding DNA: TGTGCCACCAGCCCCGGACTAGCGGGAGAAGCATCCTACAATGAGCAGTTCTTC. Protein: CATSPGLAGEASYNEQFF.

This clone was detected only a few times. V gene TRBV4-2 combines with J gene TRBJ2-5, with TRBD2 as a possible D gene (6 bases). V gave up 1 base and J gave up 2 bases, with 11 bases separating them. Germline CDR1 reads LGHNA; CDR2 reads YNFKEQ. The CDR3 covers 15 residues. CDR3 sequence reads: CASSQVGLAQETQYF. CDR3 sequence (DNA): TGTGCCAGCAGCCAAGTGGGGCTAGCGCAAGAGACCCAGTACTTC.

This clone was counted only a few times. The chain employs TRBV5-1 and TRBJ2-5, with D tentatively TRBD2 (5 bases). The CDR3 extends over 14 amino acids. Germline V gene sequence: CDR1 SGHRS, CDR2 YFSETQ. Deletions cut 4 bases from V and 5 bases from J, with 15 bases between. CDR3 residues: CASSHPGVLETQYF. The CDR3 region has the DNA TGCGCCAGCAGCCACCCCGGGGTCCTGGAGACCCAGTACTTC.

V usage is TRBV30 and J usage is TRBJ1-1, with 10 bases aligning to TRBD1. Germline CDR1 GTSNPN, CDR2 SVGIG (reference sequence). With V trimmed by 5 bases and J by 5 bases, 5 bases remained unmatched. The CDR3 extends over 13 amino acids. The CDR3 is CAWDRGRLTEAFF. The CDR3 DNA is TGTGCCTGGGACAGGGGGCGGCTTACTGAAGCTTTCTTT.

The chain uses TRBV27 and TRBJ2-1; the D gene is possibly TRBD2 (7 bases). V lost 0 bases, J lost 4 bases, and 28 bases lay in between. Germline values: CDR1 MNHEY, CDR2 SMNVEV (reference sequence). This CDR3 has 21 amino acids. The CDR3, as DNA: TGTGCCAGCAGTTTATCGTCCACGCCGAAAGGGGGTAGCGGGCTTTACAATGAGCAGTTCTTC. It yields the protein CASSLSSTPKGGSGLYNEQFF.

The chain combines TRBV5-6 with TRBJ2-2, with a tentative D call TRBD2 (6 bases). The CDR3 is made up of 15 amino acids. Germline loops: CDR1 SGHDT, CDR2 YYEEEE. Deletions cut 3 bases from V and 4 bases from J, with 13 bases between. CDR3 sequence (DNA): TGTGCCAGCAGCTGGGGGAGGCCCGCCACCGGGGAGCTGTTTTTT. Its translation is CASSWGRPATGELFF.

This chain links TRBV5-1 with TRBJ2-5; 7 bases are shared with TRBD2. In germline, CDR1 is SGHRS, CDR2 YFSETQ. J was trimmed by 5 bases and V by 8 bases; bases with no gene match: 9. The CDR3 has 13 residues. CDR3 residues: CASRAGARETQYF. CDR3 DNA: TGCGCCAGTCGGGCGGGAGCTCGGGAGACCCAGTACTTC.

The rearrangement uses TRBV29-1 and TRBJ1-5, with TRBD1 identical over 8 bases. V lost 4 bases and J lost 6; bases outside the gene matches: 8. Germline-derived CDR1 and CDR2 are SQVTM and ANQGSEA. CDR3 length equals 14 residues. The CDR3 DNA reads as TGCAGCGTTGTTTCCCAGGGGGCAGGTCAGCCCCAGCATTTT. Protein sequence: CSVVSQGAGQPQHF.

This clone was observed a handful of times. The gene calls are TRBV5-1 and TRBJ2-7; the match to TRBD2 covers 10 bases. The CDR3 extends over 15 amino acids. Looked up from germline, CDR1 is SGHRS and CDR2 is YFSETQ. J gave up 6 bases and V 3 bases, and 9 bases lay outside the gene matches. Written as DNA, the CDR3 is TGCGCCAGCAGCTCCCGGACTAGCGGCTCCCGCGAGCAGTACTTC. Amino acid sequence: CASSSRTSGSREQYF. The complete variable domain, with remaining parts taken from reference TRBV5-1 and TRBJ2-7, reads KAGVTQTPRYLIKTRGQQVTLSCSPISGHRSVSWYQQTPGQGLQFLFEYFSETQRNKGNFPGRFSGRQFSNSRSEMNVSTLELGDSALYLCASSSRTSGSREQYFGPGTRLTVT.

This clone was recorded a few times. The chain carries TRBV5-6 and TRBJ2-3, with 7 bases matching TRBD1. Looked up from germline, CDR1 is SGHDT and CDR2 is YYEEEE. V was pared by 2 bases and J by 6 bases, with 3 bases of the junction left unmatched. The CDR3 totals 13 residues. The CDR3 DNA reads as TGTGCCAGCAGCTTACCACAGGGGGATACGCAGTATTTT. Translation: CASSLPQGDTQYF.

This clone has more than one count but fewer than ten. The chain uses TRBV25-1 and TRBJ1-5; D gene ambiguous. The CDR3 sequence is 14 residues long. The V and J ends lost 1 base and 1 base respectively, with 5 bases between them. Germline lookup yields CDR1 MGHDK and CDR2 SYGVNS. DNA of the CDR3: TGTGCCAGCAGTGAATCTCGGAGCAATCAGCCCCAGCATTTT. Residues: CASSESRSNQPQHF.

The V call is TRBV6-5, the J call TRBJ2-5, with D perhaps TRBD2 (6 bases). V was clipped by 5 bases and J by 1 base, with 11 bases between them. CDR3 length equals 14 residues. Per the germline V gene, CDR1 is MNHEY and CDR2 is SVGAGI. The CDR3 here is CASSGGNSQETQYF. In nucleotides, the CDR3 is TGTGCCAGCAGTGGAGGGAACAGCCAAGAGACCCAGTACTTC.